This T cell receptor (beta chain) was profiled in a study of blood T cell repertoires in COVID-19. Study context: Italy, Spain and the United States were the sources of the convalescent and acute COVID-19 samples. Sources were T cells, B-cell-depleted T cells, or PBMCs; the material itself was cDNA or gDNA.

The CDR3 has 15 amino acids. With 5 bases clipped from V and 10 bases from J, the junction kept 11 bases outside the gene matches. CDR1 is MNHEY, CDR2 SVGAGI, per germline. Authors' data handling: Researchers report that nucleated cell counts were estimated from reference gene primer amplification. Profiling relied on immunoSEQ multiplex PCR, and the TCRdb table lists in-frame clones only, not all of them. V and J calls and clone size come straight from that table; D and trimming were deduced from the DNA. The sample carries over 85,000 clones, around 76% recorded once. The genes are TRBV6-5 and TRBJ1-4; 9 bases fit TRBD1. The sequence was collected from a woman aged 80 or over with acute or convalescent COVID-19. The specimen was peripheral blood. As DNA, the CDR3 is TGTGCCAGCAGTAGGGGACAGGGCAACGGTGGAAAACTGTTTTTT. This translates into CASSRGQGNGGKLFF.